Presented here are 10 T cell receptor beta chains from one specimen sequenced in a study of cytomegalovirus exposure and HLA in healthy donors. PCR used 60 Vbeta primers and 13 Jbeta primers. The repertoire was sequenced with immunoSEQ multiplex PCR; TCRdb's copy has only in-frame clones and lacks some. The repertoire holds around 100,000 clones, with around 75% as singletons. The sample was PBMCs. The source is a woman aged 25 to 39 in good health and CMV-seronegative.

This sequence joins TRBV6-5 and TRBJ2-7; 9 nucleotides agree with TRBD1. The CDR3 is 15 amino acids. CDR1 is MNHEY, CDR2 SVGAGI, per germline. V was clipped by 0 bases and J by 3 bases; unmatched bases: 3. This CDR3 reads CASSYSWGQGYEQYF. DNA of the CDR3: TGTGCCAGCAGTTACTCGTGGGGACAGGGCTACGAGCAGTACTTC.

This clone was found a few times. The rearrangement uses TRBV13 and TRBJ1-1; D might be TRBD1 (6 bases). Germline CDR1 and CDR2: PRHDT and FYEKMQ (reference sequence). Deletions cut 6 bases from V and 8 bases from J, with 19 bases between. The CDR3 sequence is 14 residues long. The CDR3: CASRQNTGRIEAFF. The CDR3 DNA is TGTGCCAGCAGGCAGAATACAGGGCGCATAGAAGCTTTCTTT.

The CDR3 region has the DNA TGTGCCAGCAGCCCCGACAGGGTAAGCACTGAAGCTTTCTTT. Translated, it gives CASSPDRVSTEAFF. This chain links TRBV7-2 with TRBJ1-1, with TRBD1 identical over 7 bases. V trimming: 5 bases; J trimming: 4 bases; junction bases outside the gene matches: 7. The CDR3 length is 14 residues. Germline V gene lookup returns CDR1 SGHTA and CDR2 FQGNSA.

This clone has only a few counts. The chain links TRBV5-1 to TRBJ2-1; 12 bases agree with TRBD2. The CDR3 length is 16 residues. The ends lost 4 bases at V and 4 bases at J; junction bases unmatched: 6. From germline, CDR1 is SGHRS and CDR2 YFSETQ. CDR3: CASSPFLAGGYNEQFF. CDR3 DNA sequence: TGCGCCAGCAGCCCCTTCCTAGCGGGAGGGTACAATGAGCAGTTCTTC.

The chain links TRBV6-5 to TRBJ2-3; D possibly corresponds to TRBD1 (5 bases). Germline V lookup: CDR1 MNHEY, CDR2 SVGAGI. Between the trimmed V and J ends, which lost 10 bases and 6 bases, there was a span of 20 bases. The CDR3 length is 14 residues. The CDR3 nucleotides are TGTGCCACCAAGAGCAGGGCTAGGACCGATACGCAGTATTTT. Translated: CATKSRARTDTQYF.

In nucleotides, the CDR3 is TGTGCCAGCGGGGCTGAGAGCTACGAGCAGTACTTC. Encoded protein: CASGAESYEQYF. This chain connects TRBV6-1 to TRBJ2-7; a weak D match, TRBD1 (5 bases). The CDR3 is made up of 12 amino acids. With 8 bases removed from V and 3 bases from J, the gap between germline ends came to 11 bases. Germline values: CDR1 MNHNS, CDR2 SASEGT.

The sample holds a few counts of this clone. The chain has TRBV12-5 and TRBJ1-1; D possibly corresponds to TRBD1 (5 bases). Germline V gene lookup returns CDR1 LGHNT and CDR2 FRNRAP. The V end was cut by 0 bases, the J end by 1 base, with 9 bases between. There are 15 residues in the CDR3. CDR3 loop: CASGLVIDRNTEAFF. The CDR3 DNA is TGTGCTAGTGGTTTGGTAATAGACAGGAACACTGAAGCTTTCTTT. The entire variable domain, with the rest obtained from reference TRBV12-5 and TRBJ1-1, is as follows: DARVTQTPRHKVTEMGQEVTMRCQPILGHNTVFWYRQTMMQGLELLAYFRNRAPLDDSGMPKDRFSAEMPDATLATLKIQPSEPRDSAVYFCASGLVIDRNTEAFFGQGTRLTVV.

This clone was seen only a few times. The chain combines TRBV29-1 with TRBJ1-2; TRBD1 matches 8 bases. Trimming removed 4 bases from V and 9 bases from J; junction bases left unmatched: 10. The CDR3 runs to 13 residues. Germline CDR1 is SQVTM and CDR2 is ANQGSEA. The CDR3 DNA follows: TGCAGCGTTGTGGGCAGGGGGCTTTCACGCTACACCTTC. Amino acid sequence: CSVVGRGLSRYTF.

This clone was counted once. The CDR3 is CAISPGTGSTNEKLFF. The CDR3 nucleotides read TGTGCCATCAGCCCCGGGACAGGGTCAACTAATGAAAAACTGTTTTTT. This chain connects TRBV10-3 to TRBJ1-4; 9 bases map to TRBD1. The J segment lost 0 bases and the V segment lost 6 bases, leaving 5 bases of the junction unmatched. CDR3 length: 16 residues. Per germline, CDR1 ENHRY and CDR2 SYGVKD.

The CDR3 region is CASSLAGDNIQYF. In DNA form, the CDR3 reads TGCGCCAGCAGCCTGGCGGGAGATAACATTCAGTACTTC. J is TRBJ2-4 and V is TRBV5-1; TRBD2 matches 7 bases. The J segment lost 7 bases and the V segment lost 4 bases, leaving 5 bases of the junction unmatched. The CDR3 is 13 residues long. The germline V gene has CDR1 SGHRS and CDR2 YFSETQ.